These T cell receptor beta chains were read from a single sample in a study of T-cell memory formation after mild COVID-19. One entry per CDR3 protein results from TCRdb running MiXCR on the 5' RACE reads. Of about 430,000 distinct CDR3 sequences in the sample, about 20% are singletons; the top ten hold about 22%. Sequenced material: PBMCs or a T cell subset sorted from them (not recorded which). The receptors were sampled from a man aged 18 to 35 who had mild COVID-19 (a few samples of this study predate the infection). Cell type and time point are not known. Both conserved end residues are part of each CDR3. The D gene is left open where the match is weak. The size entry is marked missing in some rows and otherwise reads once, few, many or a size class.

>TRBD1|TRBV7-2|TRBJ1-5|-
CASSLYDRVWGVSNQPQHF
TGTGCCAGCAGCCTCTACGACAGGGTTTGGGGAGTTAGCAATCAGCCCCAGCATTTT
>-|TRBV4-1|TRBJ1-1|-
CASSLGVLNTEAFF
TGCGCCAGCAGTCTAGGGGTTCTGAACACTGAAGCTTTCTTT
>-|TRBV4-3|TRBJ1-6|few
CASSQERRSYNSPLHF
TGCGCCAGCAGCCAAGAACGGAGGTCCTATAATTCACCCCTCCACTTT
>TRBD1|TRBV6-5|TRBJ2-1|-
CASSYSAQGYIEQFF
TGTGCCAGCAGTTACTCGGCACAGGGGTACATTGAGCAGTTCTTC
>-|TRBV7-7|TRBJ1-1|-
CASSPLDRENTEAFF
TGTGCTAGCAGCCCCCTGGACAGAGAGAACACTGAAGCTTTCTTT
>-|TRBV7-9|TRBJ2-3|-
CASSSSMTGGADTQYF
TGTGCCAGCAGCTCATCGATGACAGGAGGGGCAGATACGCAGTATTTT
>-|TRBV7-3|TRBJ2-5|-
CASSGGSGETQYF
TGTGCCAGCAGCGGGGGGTCTGGAGAGACCCAGTACTTC
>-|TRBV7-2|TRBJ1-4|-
CASSLTFNEKLFF
TGTGCCAGCAGCCTTACCTTTAATGAAAAACTGTTTTTT
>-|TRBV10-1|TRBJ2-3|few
CASSDSRGGSTDTQYF
TGCGCCAGCAGCGATTCAAGGGGGGGGAGCACAGATACGCAGTATTTT
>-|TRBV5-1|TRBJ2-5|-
CASSFVQTQETQYF
TGCGCCAGCAGCTTCGTACAGACGCAAGAGACCCAGTACTTC
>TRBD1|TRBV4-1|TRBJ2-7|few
CASSEPGQGTTEQYF
TGCGCCAGCAGCGAACCGGGACAGGGGACGACGGAGCAGTACTTC
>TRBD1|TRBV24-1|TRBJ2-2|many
CATSDPSMGQGGTGELFF
TGTGCCACCAGTGATCCCTCGATGGGACAGGGAGGCACCGGGGAGCTGTTTTTT
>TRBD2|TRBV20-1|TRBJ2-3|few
CSAPAGGRDTQYF
TGCAGTGCCCCAGCGGGGGGGAGGGATACGCAGTATTTT
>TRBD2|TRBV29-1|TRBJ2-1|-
CSVRGRTSGGGGGLEQFF
TGCAGCGTCCGAGGTCGGACTAGCGGGGGAGGAGGTGGGCTTGAGCAGTTCTTC
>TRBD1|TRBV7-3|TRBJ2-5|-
CASSFTGVEGETQYF
TGTGCCAGCAGCTTCACAGGGGTCGAGGGAGAGACCCAGTACTTC
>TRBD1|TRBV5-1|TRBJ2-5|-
CASSLRTGEETQYF
TGCGCCAGCAGCTTGAGGACAGGGGAAGAGACCCAGTACTTC
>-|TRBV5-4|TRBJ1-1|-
CASSLAGEIEAFF
TGTGCCAGCAGCTTGGCCGGTGAAATTGAAGCTTTCTTT
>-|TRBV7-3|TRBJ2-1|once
CASSPSWTTGGGEQFF
TGTGCCAGCAGCCCGAGTTGGACTACTGGAGGAGGGGAGCAGTTCTTC
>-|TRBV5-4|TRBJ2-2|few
CASSPGPSVNTGELFF
TGTGCCAGCAGCCCCGGGCCTAGCGTTAACACCGGGGAGCTGTTTTTT
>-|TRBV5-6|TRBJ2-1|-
CASSPFRSYNEQFF
TGTGCCAGCAGCCCCTTTCGGTCCTACAATGAGCAGTTCTTC
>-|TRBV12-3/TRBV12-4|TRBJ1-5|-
CASRGSYQPQHF
TGTGCCAGCAGGGGGTCGTATCAGCCCCAGCATTTT
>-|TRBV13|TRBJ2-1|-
CASSFTGTSNEQFF
TGTGCCAGCAGCTTTACCGGGACTTCCAATGAGCAGTTCTTC
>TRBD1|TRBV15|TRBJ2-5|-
CATSRWTGQETQYF
TGTGCCACCAGCAGATGGACAGGCCAAGAGACCCAGTACTTC
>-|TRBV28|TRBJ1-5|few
CASRLRGRSNQPQHF
TGTGCCAGCAGGCTAAGGGGCAGGAGCAATCAGCCCCAGCATTTT
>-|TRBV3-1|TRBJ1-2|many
CASSQDRGGNGYTF
TGTGCCAGCAGCCAAGATCGCGGGGGAAACGGCTACACCTTC
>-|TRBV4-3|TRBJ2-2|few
CASSQEDSSDSNTGELFF
TGCGCCAGCAGCCAAGAGGACAGCTCAGACTCGAACACCGGGGAGCTGTTTTTT
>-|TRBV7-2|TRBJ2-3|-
CASSLEGLRGQYF
TGTGCCAGCAGCTTGGAGGGTCTTAGGGGGCAGTATTTT
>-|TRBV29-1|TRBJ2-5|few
CSVQEWQETQYF
TGCAGCGTTCAGGAGTGGCAGGAGACCCAGTACTTC
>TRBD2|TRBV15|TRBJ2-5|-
CATSPSRGLAGARGTQYF
TGTGCCACCAGCCCTTCTCGGGGGCTAGCGGGGGCGCGGGGGACCCAGTACTTC
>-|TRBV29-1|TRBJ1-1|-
CSVVSVGNTEAFF
TGCAGCGTTGTCAGTGTGGGGAACACTGAAGCTTTCTTT
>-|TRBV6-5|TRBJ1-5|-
CASSSGSGTNQPQHF
TGTGCCAGCAGCTCCGGTTCAGGGACGAATCAGCCCCAGCATTTT
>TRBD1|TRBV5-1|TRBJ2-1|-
CASSLWGQGISNEQFF
TGCGCCAGCAGCTTGTGGGGACAGGGGATCAGCAATGAGCAGTTCTTC
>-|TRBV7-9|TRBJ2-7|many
CASSSTRVLSYEQYF
TGTGCCAGCAGCTCGACCCGGGTCCTCTCCTACGAGCAGTACTTC
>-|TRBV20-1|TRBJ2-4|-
CSAGPGVQYF
TGCAGTGCCGGTCCCGGAGTTCAGTACTTC
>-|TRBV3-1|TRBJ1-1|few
CASSQDLPLNTEAFF
TGTGCCAGCAGCCAAGATCTCCCCTTGAACACTGAAGCTTTCTTT
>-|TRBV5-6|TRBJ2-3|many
CASSWDIGVADTQYF
TGTGCCAGCAGCTGGGACATCGGGGTTGCAGATACGCAGTATTTT
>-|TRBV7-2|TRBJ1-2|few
CASSRQAGDYGYTF
TGTGCCAGCAGCCGCCAGGCCGGGGACTATGGCTACACCTTC
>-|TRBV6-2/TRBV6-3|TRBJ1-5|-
CASSYISGNQPQHF
TGTGCCAGCAGTTACATTTCGGGGAATCAGCCCCAGCATTTT
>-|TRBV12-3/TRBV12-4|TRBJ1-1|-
CASTLDRNTEAFF
TGTGCCAGCACCCTCGACAGGAACACTGAAGCTTTCTTT
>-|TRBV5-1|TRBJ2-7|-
CASSYSRGDEQYF
TGCGCCAGCAGTTATTCCAGGGGAGACGAGCAGTACTTC
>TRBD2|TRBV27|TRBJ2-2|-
CASSKVTWAGVTGELFF
TGTGCCAGCAGCAAAGTAACTTGGGCGGGGGTTACCGGGGAGCTGTTTTTT
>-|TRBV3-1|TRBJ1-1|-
CASSPYGGRLNTEAFF
TGTGCCAGCAGCCCCTATGGGGGGCGCTTGAACACTGAAGCTTTCTTT
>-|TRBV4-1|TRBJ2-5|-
CASSQWGGETQYF
TGCGCCAGCAGCCAATGGGGTGGGGAGACCCAGTACTTC
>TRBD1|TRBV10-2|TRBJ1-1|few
CASRDRENTEAFF
TGCGCCAGCAGGGACAGGGAAAACACTGAAGCTTTCTTT
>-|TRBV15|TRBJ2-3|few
CATSSRDPVGTDTQYF
TGTGCCACCAGCAGCAGGGACCCCGTTGGCACAGATACGCAGTATTTT
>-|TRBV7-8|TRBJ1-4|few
CASSRDQGRTNEKLFF
TGTGCCAGCAGCAGAGATCAGGGTCGAACTAATGAAAAACTGTTTTTT
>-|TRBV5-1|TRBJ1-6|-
CASSLVGDGNSPLHF
TGCGCCAGCAGCTTGGTAGGGGACGGAAATTCACCCCTCCACTTT
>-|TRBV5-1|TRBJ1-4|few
CASSFNPAADRSTNEKLFF
TGCGCCAGCAGCTTTAATCCGGCAGCCGACCGATCAACTAATGAAAAACTGTTTTTT
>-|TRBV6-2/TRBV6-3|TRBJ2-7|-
CASSYFRIQGFSYEQYF
TGTGCCAGCAGTTACTTTCGTATCCAGGGATTTTCCTACGAGCAGTACTTC
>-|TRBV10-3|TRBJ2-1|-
CAITRDTAYNEQFF
TGTGCCATCACCCGGGACACGGCCTACAATGAGCAGTTCTTC
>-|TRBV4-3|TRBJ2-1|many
CASSQDLGSYNEQFF
TGTGCCAGCAGCCAAGATCTAGGCTCCTACAATGAGCAGTTCTTC
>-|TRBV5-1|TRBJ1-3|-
CASSLLGFADSGNTIYF
TGCGCCAGCAGCTTGCTTGGGTTTGCAGACTCTGGAAACACCATATATTTT
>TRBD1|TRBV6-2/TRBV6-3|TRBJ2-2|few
CASSSGQPGTGELFF
TGTGCCAGCAGCTCGGGACAGCCGGGCACCGGGGAGCTGTTTTTT
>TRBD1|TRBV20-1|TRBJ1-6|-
CSAPDRGSSPLHF
TGCAGTGCTCCCGACAGGGGAAGTTCACCCCTCCACTTT